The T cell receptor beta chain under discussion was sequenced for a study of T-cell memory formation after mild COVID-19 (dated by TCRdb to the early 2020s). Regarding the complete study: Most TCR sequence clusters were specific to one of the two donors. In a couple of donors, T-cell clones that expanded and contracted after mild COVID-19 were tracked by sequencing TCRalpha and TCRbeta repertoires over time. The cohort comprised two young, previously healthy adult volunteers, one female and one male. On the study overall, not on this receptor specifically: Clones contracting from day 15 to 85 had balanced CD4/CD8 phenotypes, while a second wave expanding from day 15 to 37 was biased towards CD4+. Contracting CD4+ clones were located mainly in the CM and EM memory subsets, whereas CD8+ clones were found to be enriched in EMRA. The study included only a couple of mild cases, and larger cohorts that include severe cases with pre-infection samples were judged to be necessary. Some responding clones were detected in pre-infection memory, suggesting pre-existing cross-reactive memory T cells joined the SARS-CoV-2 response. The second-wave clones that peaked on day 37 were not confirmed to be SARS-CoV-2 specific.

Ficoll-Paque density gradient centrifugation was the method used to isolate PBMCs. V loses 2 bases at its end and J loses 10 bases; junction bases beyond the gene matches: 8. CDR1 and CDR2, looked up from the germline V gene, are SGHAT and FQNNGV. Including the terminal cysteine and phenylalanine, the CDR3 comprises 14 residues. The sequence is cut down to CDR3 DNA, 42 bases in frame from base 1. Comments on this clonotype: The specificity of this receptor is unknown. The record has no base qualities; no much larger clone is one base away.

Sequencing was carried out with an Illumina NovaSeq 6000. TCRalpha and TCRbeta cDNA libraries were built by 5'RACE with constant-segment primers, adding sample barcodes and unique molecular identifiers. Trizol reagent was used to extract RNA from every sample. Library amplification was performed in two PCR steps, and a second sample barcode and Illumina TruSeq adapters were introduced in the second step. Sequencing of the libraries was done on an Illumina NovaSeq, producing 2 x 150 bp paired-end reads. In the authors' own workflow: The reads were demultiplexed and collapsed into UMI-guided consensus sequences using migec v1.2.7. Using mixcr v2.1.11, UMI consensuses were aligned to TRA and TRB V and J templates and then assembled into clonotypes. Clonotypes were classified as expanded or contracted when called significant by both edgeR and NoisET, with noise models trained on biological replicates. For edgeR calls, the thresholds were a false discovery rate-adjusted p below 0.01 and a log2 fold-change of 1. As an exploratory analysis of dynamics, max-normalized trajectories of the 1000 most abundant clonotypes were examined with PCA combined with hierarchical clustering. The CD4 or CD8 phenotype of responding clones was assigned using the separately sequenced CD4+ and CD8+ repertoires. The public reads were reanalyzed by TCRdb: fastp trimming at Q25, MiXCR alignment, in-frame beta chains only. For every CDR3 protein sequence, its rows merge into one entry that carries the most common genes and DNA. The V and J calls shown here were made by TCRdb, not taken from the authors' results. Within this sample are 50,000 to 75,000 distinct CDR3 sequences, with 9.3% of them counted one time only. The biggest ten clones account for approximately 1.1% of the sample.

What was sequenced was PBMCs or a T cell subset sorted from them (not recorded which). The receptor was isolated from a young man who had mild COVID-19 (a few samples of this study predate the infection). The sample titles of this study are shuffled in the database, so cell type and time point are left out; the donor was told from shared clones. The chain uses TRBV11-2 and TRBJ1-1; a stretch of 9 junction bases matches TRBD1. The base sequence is TGTGCCAGCAGCTTAACGGACAGGGGCCCACCAGCTTTCTTT. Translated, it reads CASSLTDRGPPAFF. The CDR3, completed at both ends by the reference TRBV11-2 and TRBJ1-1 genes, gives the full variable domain EAGVAQSPRYKIIEKRQSVAFWCNPISGHATLYWYQQILGQGPKLLIQFQNNGVVDDSQLPKDRFSAERLKGVDSTLKIQPAKLEDSAVYLCASSLTDRGPPAFFGQGTRLTVV.